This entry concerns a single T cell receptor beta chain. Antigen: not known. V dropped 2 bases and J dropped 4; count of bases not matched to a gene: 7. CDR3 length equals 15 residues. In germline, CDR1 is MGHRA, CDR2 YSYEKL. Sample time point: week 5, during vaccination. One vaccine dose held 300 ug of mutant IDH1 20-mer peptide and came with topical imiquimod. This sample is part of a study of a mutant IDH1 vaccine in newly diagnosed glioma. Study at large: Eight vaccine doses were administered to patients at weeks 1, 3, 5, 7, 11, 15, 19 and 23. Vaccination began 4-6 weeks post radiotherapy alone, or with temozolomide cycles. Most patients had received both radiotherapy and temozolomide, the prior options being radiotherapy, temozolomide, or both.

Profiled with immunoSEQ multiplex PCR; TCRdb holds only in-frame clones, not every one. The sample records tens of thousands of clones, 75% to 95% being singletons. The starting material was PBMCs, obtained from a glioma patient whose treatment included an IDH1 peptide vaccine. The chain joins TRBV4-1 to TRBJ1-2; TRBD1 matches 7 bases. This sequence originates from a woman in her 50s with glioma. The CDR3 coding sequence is TGCGCCAGCAGCCAAACAGGGGCTGGGGGCTATGGCTACACCTTC. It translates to CASSQTGAGGYGYTF.